This T cell receptor beta chain is from a study of CD8 T cells in ankylosing spondylitis. Each CDR3 protein gets one entry after TCRdb re-called the 5' RACE reads with MiXCR. This table holds some 90,000 distinct CDR3 sequences, 27% found once. This clonotype was recorded a few times. Germline values: CDR1 MNHEY, CDR2 SVGEGT. The CDR3 has 16 amino acids. The junction had 16 bases not matched to a gene; V was cut back by 10 bases and J by 3 bases. The source is a male donor with ankylosing spondylitis or in good health (not recorded which). The chain is built from TRBV6-2 or TRBV6-3 and TRBJ2-3, with 7 nucleotides matching TRBD2. The sequenced sample was blood, either unsorted or a sorted T cell fraction (not recorded which). CDR3 in amino acids: CATQGFGLVITDTQYF. Here the CDR3 DNA reads TGTGCCACCCAAGGATTTGGACTAGTTATAACAGATACGCAGTATTTT.